The sequence of this T cell receptor beta chain was determined in a study of follicular helper T cells after annual influenza vaccination. Whole-study context: For some subjects, blood spans the 2013-2014, 2014-2015 and 2015-2016 annual vaccinations.

Time point meaning: 2014-2015 season, pre-vaccination. Adults received seasonal inactivated influenza vaccine, with sorted blood CD4 subsets sequenced before and after. Study findings and constraints: Recurrent ICOS+CD38+ cTfh clonotypes included tetramer and AIM influenza-specific ones.

The method was immunoSEQ multiplex PCR; TCRdb's version includes in-frame clones alone and lacks a portion of them. This table holds more than 10,000 clones, over 65% found once. Germline V gene sequence: CDR1 SGHTA, CDR2 FQGNSA. This CDR3 is built from 16 residues. Trimming left V 3 bases short and J 3 bases short, with 15 bases between. Regarding this clone: The target antigen is unknown.

The chain uses TRBV7-2 and TRBJ1-3; possible D gene TRBD1, 6 bases. Sequencing used CXCR5- memory CD4+ T cells sorted from blood, obtained on the day of influenza vaccination. The clonotype comes from an adult who received the influenza vaccine. This chain's CDR3 is CASSFFGGQLGNTIYF. The CDR3 DNA sequence: TGTGCCAGCAGCTTTTTTGGGGGGCAACTTGGAAACACCATATATTTT.